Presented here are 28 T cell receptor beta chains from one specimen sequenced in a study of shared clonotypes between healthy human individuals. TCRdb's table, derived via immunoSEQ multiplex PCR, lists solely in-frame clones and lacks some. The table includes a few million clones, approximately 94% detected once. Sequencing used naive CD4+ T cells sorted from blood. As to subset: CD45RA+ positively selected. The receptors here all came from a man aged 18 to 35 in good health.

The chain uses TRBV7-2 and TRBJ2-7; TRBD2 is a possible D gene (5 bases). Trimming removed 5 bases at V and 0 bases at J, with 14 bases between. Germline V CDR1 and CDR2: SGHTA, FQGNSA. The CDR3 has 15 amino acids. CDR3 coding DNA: TGTGCCAGCAGCCGCGACTACTGGGCCTCCTACGAGCAGTACTTC. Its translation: CASSRDYWASYEQYF.

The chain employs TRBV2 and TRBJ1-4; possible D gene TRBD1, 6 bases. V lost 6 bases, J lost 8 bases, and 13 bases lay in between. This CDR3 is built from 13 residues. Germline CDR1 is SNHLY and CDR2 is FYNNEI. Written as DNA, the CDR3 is TGTGCCAGCAGCGTTACAGGGAACGAAAAACTGTTTTTT. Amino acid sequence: CASSVTGNEKLFF.

The CDR3 DNA follows: TGTGCCAGCTATGAGCAGTTTAATTCACCCCTCCACTTT. Amino acid sequence: CASYEQFNSPLHF. The V gene is TRBV28, the J gene TRBJ1-6; D is unresolved. This CDR3 has 13 amino acids. Per the germline V gene, CDR1 is MDHEN and CDR2 is SYDVKM. V was clipped by 8 bases and J by 6 bases, with 11 bases between them.

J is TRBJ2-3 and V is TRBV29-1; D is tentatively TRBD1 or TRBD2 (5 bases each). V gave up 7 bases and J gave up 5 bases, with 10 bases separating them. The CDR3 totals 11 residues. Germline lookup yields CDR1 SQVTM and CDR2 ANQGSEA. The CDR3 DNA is TGCAGCGCAGGGACGGTAGATACGCAGTATTTT. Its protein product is CSAGTVDTQYF.

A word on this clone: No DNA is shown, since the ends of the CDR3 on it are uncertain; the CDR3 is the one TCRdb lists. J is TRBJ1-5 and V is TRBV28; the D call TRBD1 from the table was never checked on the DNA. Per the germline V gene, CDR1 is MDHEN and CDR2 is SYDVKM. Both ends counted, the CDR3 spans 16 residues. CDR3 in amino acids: CASSSSTGGGTQPQHF.

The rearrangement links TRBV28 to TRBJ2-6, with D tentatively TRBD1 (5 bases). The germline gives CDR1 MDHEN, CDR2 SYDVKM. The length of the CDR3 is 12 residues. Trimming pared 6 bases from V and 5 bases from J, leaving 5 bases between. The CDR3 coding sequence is TGTGCCAGCAGGGACAGGGCCAACGTCCTGACTTTC. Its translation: CASRDRANVLTF.

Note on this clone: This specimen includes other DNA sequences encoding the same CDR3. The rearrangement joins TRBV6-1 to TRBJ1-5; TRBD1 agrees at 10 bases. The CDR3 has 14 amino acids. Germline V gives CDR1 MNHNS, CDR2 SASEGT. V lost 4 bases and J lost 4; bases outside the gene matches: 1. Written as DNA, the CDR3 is TGTGCCAGCAGTGGGACAGGGGGGAATCAGCCCCAGCATTTT. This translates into CASSGTGGNQPQHF.

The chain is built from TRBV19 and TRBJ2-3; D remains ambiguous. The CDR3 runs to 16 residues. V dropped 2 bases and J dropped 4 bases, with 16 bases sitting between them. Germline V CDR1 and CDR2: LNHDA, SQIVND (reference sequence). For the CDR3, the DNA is TGTGCCAGTAGTATACGACAACGTCATAACCCAGATACGCAGTATTTT. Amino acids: CASSIRQRHNPDTQYF.

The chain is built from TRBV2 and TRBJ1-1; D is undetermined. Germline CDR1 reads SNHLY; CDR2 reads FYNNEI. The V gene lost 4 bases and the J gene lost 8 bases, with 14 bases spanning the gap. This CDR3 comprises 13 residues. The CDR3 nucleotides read TGTGCCAGCAGTGTCCCCAAGGGTGGCGAAGCTTTCTTT. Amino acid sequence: CASSVPKGGEAFF. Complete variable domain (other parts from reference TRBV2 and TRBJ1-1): EPEVTQTPSHQVTQMGQEVILRCVPISNHLYFYWYRQILGQKVEFLVSFYNNEISEKSEIFDDQFSVERPDGSNFTLKIRSTKLEDSAMYFCASSVPKGGEAFFGQGTRLTVV.

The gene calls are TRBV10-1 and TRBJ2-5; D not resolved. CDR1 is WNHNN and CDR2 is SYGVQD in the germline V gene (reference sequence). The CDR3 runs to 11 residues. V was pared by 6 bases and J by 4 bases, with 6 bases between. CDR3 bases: TGCGCCAGCAGGCGCGGAGAGACCCAGTACTTC. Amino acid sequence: CASRRGETQYF.

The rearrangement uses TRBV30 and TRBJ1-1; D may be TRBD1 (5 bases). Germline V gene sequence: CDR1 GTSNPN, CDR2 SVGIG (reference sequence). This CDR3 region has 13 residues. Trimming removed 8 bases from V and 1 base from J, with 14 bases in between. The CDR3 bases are TGTGCCGGATTCAGGGTCCCGAACACTGAAGCTTTCTTT. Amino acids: CAGFRVPNTEAFF.

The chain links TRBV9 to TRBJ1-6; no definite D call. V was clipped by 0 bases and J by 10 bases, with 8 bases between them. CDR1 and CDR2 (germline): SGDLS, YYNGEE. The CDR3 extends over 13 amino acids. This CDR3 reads CASSVDGRSPLHF. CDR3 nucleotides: TGTGCCAGCAGCGTAGACGGAAGGTCACCCCTCCACTTT.

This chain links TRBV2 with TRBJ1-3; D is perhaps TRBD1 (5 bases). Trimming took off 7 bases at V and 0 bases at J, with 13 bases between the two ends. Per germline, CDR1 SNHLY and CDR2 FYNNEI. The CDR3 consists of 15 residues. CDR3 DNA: TGTGCCAGCAAGGGGCAGGCTGGCTCTGGAAACACCATATATTTT. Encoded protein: CASKGQAGSGNTIYF.

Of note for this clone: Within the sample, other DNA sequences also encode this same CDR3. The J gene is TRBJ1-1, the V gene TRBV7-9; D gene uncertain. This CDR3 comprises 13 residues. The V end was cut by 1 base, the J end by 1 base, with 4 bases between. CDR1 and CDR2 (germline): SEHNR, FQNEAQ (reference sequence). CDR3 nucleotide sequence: TGTGCCAGCAGCTTAGTACAGAACACTGAAGCTTTCTTT. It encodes CASSLVQNTEAFF.

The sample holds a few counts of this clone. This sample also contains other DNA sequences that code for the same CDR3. CDR3 amino acids: CASSPHRDQPQHF. CDR3 DNA sequence: TGTGCCAGCTCACCTCACCGGGACCAGCCCCAGCATTTT. The chain has TRBV18 and TRBJ1-5, with D maybe TRBD1 (5 bases). The CDR3 length is 13 residues. V was clipped by 3 bases and J by 7 bases, with 10 bases between them. Germline V gene lookup returns CDR1 KGHSH and CDR2 LQKENI.

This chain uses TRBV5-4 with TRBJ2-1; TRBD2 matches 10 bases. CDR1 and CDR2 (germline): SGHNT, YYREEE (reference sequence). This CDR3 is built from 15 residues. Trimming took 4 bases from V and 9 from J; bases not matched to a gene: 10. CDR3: CASSLSSGRETEQFF. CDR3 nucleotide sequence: TGTGCCAGCAGCCTTTCTAGCGGGAGAGAGACTGAGCAGTTCTTC.

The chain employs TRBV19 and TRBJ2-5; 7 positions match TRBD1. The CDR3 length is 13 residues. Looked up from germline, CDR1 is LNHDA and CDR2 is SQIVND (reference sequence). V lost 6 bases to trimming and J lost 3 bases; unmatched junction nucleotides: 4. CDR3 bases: TGTGCCAGTAGGATAACAGGGGAAGAGACCCAGTACTTC. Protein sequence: CASRITGEETQYF.

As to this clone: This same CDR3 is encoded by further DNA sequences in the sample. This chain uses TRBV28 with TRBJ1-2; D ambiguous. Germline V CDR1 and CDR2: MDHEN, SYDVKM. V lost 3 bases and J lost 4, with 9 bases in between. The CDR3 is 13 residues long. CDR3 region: CASSLDGLYGYTF. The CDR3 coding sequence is TGTGCCAGCAGTTTGGACGGACTCTATGGCTACACCTTC.

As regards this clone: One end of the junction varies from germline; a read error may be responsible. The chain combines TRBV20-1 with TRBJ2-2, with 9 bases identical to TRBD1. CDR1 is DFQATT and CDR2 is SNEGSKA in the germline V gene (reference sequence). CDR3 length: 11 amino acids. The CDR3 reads CSAPDRGREGF. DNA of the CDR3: TGCAGTGCACCGGACAGGGGACGGGAAGGTTTT.

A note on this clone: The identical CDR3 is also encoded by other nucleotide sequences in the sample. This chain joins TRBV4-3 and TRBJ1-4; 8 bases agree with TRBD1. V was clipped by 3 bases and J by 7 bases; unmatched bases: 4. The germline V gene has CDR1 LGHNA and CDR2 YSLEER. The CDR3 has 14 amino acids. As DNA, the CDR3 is TGCGCCAGCAGCCAGGACAGGGTTAGTGAAAAACTGTTTTTT. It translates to CASSQDRVSEKLFF.

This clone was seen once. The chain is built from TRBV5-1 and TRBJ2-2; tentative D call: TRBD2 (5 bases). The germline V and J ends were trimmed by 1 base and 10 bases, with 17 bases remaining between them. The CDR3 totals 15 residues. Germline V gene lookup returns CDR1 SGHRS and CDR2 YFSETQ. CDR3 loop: CASSLMAGGVEELFF. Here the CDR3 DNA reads TGCGCCAGCAGCTTGATGGCAGGAGGCGTCGAGGAGCTGTTTTTT.

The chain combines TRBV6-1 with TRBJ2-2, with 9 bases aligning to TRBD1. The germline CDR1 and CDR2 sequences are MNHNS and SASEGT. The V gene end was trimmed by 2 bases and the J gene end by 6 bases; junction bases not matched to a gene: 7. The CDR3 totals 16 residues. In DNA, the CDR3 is TGTGCCAGCAGTGAACCCGGACAGGGGAAGCCCGGGGAGCTGTTTTTT. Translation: CASSEPGQGKPGELFF.

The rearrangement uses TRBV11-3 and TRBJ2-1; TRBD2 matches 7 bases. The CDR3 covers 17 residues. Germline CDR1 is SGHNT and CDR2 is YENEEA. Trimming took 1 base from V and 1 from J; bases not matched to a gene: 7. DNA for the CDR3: TGTGCCAGCAGCTTAGGGGCAGGAGCGGGGTCCTACAATGAGCAGTTCTTC. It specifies CASSLGAGAGSYNEQFF. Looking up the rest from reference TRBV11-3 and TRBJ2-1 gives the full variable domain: EAGVVQSPRYKIIEKKQPVAFWCNPISGHNTLYWYLQNLGQGPELLIRYENEEAVDDSQLPKDRFSAERLKGVDSTLKIQPAELGDSAVYLCASSLGAGAGSYNEQFFGPGTRLTVL.

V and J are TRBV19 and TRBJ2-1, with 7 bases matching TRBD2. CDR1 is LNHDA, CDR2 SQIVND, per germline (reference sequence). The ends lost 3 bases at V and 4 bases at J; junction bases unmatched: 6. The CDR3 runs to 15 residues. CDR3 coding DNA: TGTGCCAGTAGTATCTCGGGACTAAGGTACAATGAGCAGTTCTTC. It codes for CASSISGLRYNEQFF.

This CDR3 reads CASSPPGGARTEAFF. CDR3 nucleotides: TGTGCCAGCTCACCACCGGGAGGGGCGCGGACTGAAGCTTTCTTT. The chain joins TRBV18 to TRBJ1-1; weak D call: TRBD1 (5 bases). The CDR3 loop spans 15 amino acids. Between the trimmed V and J ends, which lost 0 bases and 5 bases, there was a span of 13 bases. Germline V gene data show CDR1 as KGHSH and CDR2 as LQKENI.

This CDR3 reads CASRGLMNTGELFF. The CDR3 region has the DNA TGCGCCAGCAGAGGGCTGATGAACACCGGGGAGCTGTTTTTT. The chain recombines TRBV4-1 with TRBJ2-2; D remains ambiguous. The V and J ends lost 6 bases and 1 base respectively, with 9 bases between them. Germline assignment: CDR1 MGHRA and CDR2 YSYEKL. The CDR3 length is 14 residues.

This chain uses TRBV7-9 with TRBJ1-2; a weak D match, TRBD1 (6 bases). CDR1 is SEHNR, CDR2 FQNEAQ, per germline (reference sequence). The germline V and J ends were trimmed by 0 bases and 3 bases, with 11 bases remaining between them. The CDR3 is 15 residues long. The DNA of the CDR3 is TGTGCCAGCAGCTTAGCCAGGGGTAACCACTATGGCTACACCTTC. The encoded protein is CASSLARGNHYGYTF.

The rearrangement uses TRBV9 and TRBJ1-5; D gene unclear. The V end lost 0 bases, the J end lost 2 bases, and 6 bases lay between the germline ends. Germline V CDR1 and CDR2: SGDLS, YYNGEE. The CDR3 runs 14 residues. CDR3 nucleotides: TGTGCCAGCAGCGTAGATAGGGGCAATCAGCCCCAGCATTTT. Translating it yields CASSVDRGNQPQHF.